These 14 T cell receptor beta chains came from one sample sequenced in a study of T cell responses to AZD1222 COVID-19 vaccine. The repertoire was sequenced with immunoSEQ multiplex PCR; TCRdb's copy has only in-frame clones and lacks some. The data show around 100,000 clones, 90% seen once. This material consisted of peripheral blood, taken on day 0 of AZD1222 vaccination. These receptors all come from an adult in good health.

The J gene is TRBJ2-5, the V gene TRBV7-9; 7 bases map to TRBD1. This CDR3 contains 15 residues. Trimming cost V 5 bases and J 2 bases; bases outside gene matches: 8. Looked up from germline, CDR1 is SEHNR and CDR2 is FQNEAQ (reference sequence). The CDR3 DNA sequence: TGTGCCAGCAGCCGTGGACAGGCTCGACAAGAGACCCAGTACTTC. Translation: CASSRGQARQETQYF.

This chain links TRBV5-4 with TRBJ2-3; 9 positions match TRBD2. The V gene's germline CDR1 is SGHNT and CDR2 YYREEE (reference sequence). After removal of 7 bases from V and 5 bases from J, the junction contained 11 bases not matched to a gene. The CDR3 extends over 15 amino acids. CDR3 sequence reads: CASSRGGTAEDTQYF. For the CDR3, the DNA is TGTGCCAGCTCGCGGGGGGGGACGGCAGAAGATACGCAGTATTTT.

This chain uses TRBV11-2 with TRBJ1-1; D remains ambiguous. Between the trimmed V and J ends, which lost 0 bases and 7 bases, there was a span of 12 bases. The CDR3 is made up of 14 amino acids. The germline CDR1 and CDR2 sequences are SGHAT and FQNNGV. CDR3 in amino acids: CASSLDLENSEAFF. The CDR3 coding sequence is TGTGCCAGCAGCTTAGATTTGGAGAATAGTGAAGCTTTCTTT.

This rearrangement joins TRBV13 to TRBJ1-1, with no clear D. Germline V gene sequence: CDR1 PRHDT, CDR2 FYEKMQ (reference sequence). Trimming took 1 base from V and 3 from J, leaving 6 bases between them. The CDR3 is 13 residues long. CDR3 sequence (DNA): TGTGCCAGCAGCTTAGCAACGTACACTGAAGCTTTCTTT. Encoded protein: CASSLATYTEAFF.

J is TRBJ1-5 and V is TRBV7-5; the table assigns TRBD1, which was not confirmed against the DNA. TRBV7-5 is shown as a pseudogene. CDR3 length equals 14 residues. The CDR3 protein is CARGTAYSNQPQHF. Here the CDR3 DNA reads TGTGCCAGAGGGACAGCCTATAGCAATCAGCCCCAGCATTTT.

The genes are TRBV6-5 and TRBJ1-1, with unresolved D. Germline V gene sequence: CDR1 MNHEY, CDR2 SVGAGI. V lost 0 bases to trimming and J lost 0 bases, with 5 bases between them. The CDR3 has 14 residues. The CDR3 is CASSYSYVNTEAFF. The CDR3 region has the DNA TGTGCCAGCAGTTACTCGTACGTGAACACTGAAGCTTTCTTT.

This clone came up a few times. The gene calls are TRBV14 and TRBJ1-1, with a tentative D call TRBD1 (5 bases). The germline gives CDR1 SGHDN, CDR2 FVKESK. The CDR3 loop spans 15 amino acids. V gave up 2 bases and J gave up 7 bases, with 17 bases separating them. The CDR3 DNA reads as TGTGCCAGCAGCCAACTCGGGCGGGGACGAGATGAAGCTTTCTTT. As protein: CASSQLGRGRDEAFF.

This clone has only one observation. The chain recombines TRBV19 with TRBJ2-1; no definite D call. The germline V gene encodes CDR1 LNHDA and CDR2 SQIVND (reference sequence). V shed 2 bases and J shed 0 bases, with 8 bases lying between them. CDR3 size: 15 residues. CDR3 DNA: TGTGCCAGTAGTATATGGCTAGTCTCCTACAATGAGCAGTTCTTC. The encoded protein is CASSIWLVSYNEQFF.

The chain links TRBV4-1 to TRBJ1-5; 9 bases match TRBD1. The CDR3 totals 13 residues. The germline V gene has CDR1 MGHRA and CDR2 YSYEKL. V shed 6 bases, J shed 7 bases, and the junction held 4 bases outside the gene matches. The CDR3 DNA is TGCGCCAGCAGTTCGACAGGGGGGCAGCCCCAGCATTTT. Translated, it gives CASSSTGGQPQHF.

J is TRBJ2-7 and V is TRBV5-4; D is perhaps TRBD1 (5 bases). CDR1 SGHNT and CDR2 YYREEE come from the germline V gene (reference sequence). V was cut by 7 bases and J by 3 bases, with 14 bases left in between. The CDR3 has 13 residues. CDR3 in DNA: TGTGCCAGCCGAACCTGGGGCTACTACGAGCAGTACTTC. Translating it yields CASRTWGYYEQYF.

The J gene is TRBJ1-2, the V gene TRBV5-1; TRBD1 might be the D (6 bases). Germline V gene data show CDR1 as SGHRS and CDR2 as YFSETQ. Trimming removed 5 bases at V and 1 base at J, with 12 bases between. CDR3 length: 14 amino acids. The CDR3, as DNA: TGCGCCAGCAGGAGGACAGAAATTAACTATGGCTACACCTTC. Amino acid sequence: CASRRTEINYGYTF.

V gene TRBV4-1 combines with J gene TRBJ2-1; D is tentatively TRBD1 or TRBD2 (5 bases each). The CDR3 is made up of 16 amino acids. V dropped 0 bases and J dropped 4 bases, with 13 bases sitting between them. The germline gives CDR1 MGHRA, CDR2 YSYEKL. CDR3 protein: CASSQDGTSRYNEQFF. The CDR3 DNA follows: TGCGCCAGCAGCCAAGACGGGACCTCTAGATACAATGAGCAGTTCTTC.

This clone was counted a single time. V gene TRBV7-2 combines with J gene TRBJ2-5; 8 positions agree with TRBD2. The germline gives CDR1 SGHTA, CDR2 FQGNSA. Losses at the gene ends were 6 bases for V and 1 base for J; bases not matched to a gene: 10. This CDR3 spans 16 amino acids. The CDR3 nucleotides are TGTGCCAGCAGTCCCCTACGGGGGGGGTTCCAAGAGACCCAGTACTTC. Residues: CASSPLRGGFQETQYF.

The rearrangement uses TRBV10-3 and TRBJ1-3; maybe TRBD1 (5 bases). Germline values: CDR1 ENHRY, CDR2 SYGVKD. The CDR3 length is 19 residues. V lost 3 bases and J 2 bases, leaving 23 bases between the germline ends. The CDR3 sequence is CAISESPPGTLDPGNTIYF. CDR3 DNA sequence: TGTGCCATCAGTGAATCCCCCCCCGGGACCCTAGATCCTGGAAACACCATATATTTT.